These 20 T cell receptor beta chains originate from one sample sequenced in a study of vaccination and CD4 T cells after COVID-19 (dated by TCRdb to 2021 to 2024). The antigens these receptors bind are not known. The library was generated by PCR. The run used an Illumina iSeq 100. At the Johns Hopkins FTIC core, DNA from the cultured CD4+ T cells underwent TCR sequencing with the Oncomine TCR Beta short-read assay. The public reads were run again by TCRdb, first through fastp at Q25 and then through MiXCR, and only productive beta chains were kept. Entries are consolidated by CDR3 protein sequence, retaining the most common genes and DNA. Recorded for this sample are fewer than 20,000 distinct CDR3 sequences; approximately 49% of them occurred a single time. Together, the top ten hold less than 8.5% of the sample. Taken with the paper, the label for treatment or condition translates to: roughly ten-day PBMC culture with coronavirus spike peptide pools or control peptides (ViraFEST assay).

Source material: CD4+ T cells from blood, cultured in vitro. The receptors originated from a human donor who had recovered from COVID-19.

The rearrangement links TRBV30 to TRBJ2-7, with D possibly called TRBD1 or TRBD2 (5 bases each). The CDR3 loop spans 12 amino acids. Deletions cut 0 bases from V and 9 bases from J, with 12 bases between. CDR1 GTSNPN and CDR2 SVGIG come from the germline V gene (reference sequence). CDR3 sequence reads: CAWSVNERGQYF. The CDR3 DNA reads TGTGCCTGGAGTGTAAACGAGAGGGGGCAGTACTTC.

The chain has TRBV7-9 and TRBJ1-2; no clear D. The V end was cut by 1 base, the J end by 3 bases, with 12 bases between. This CDR3 has 15 residues. Germline V lookup: CDR1 SEHNR, CDR2 FQNEAQ (reference sequence). The CDR3 coding sequence is TGTGCCAGCAGCTTAGGGGGTGCCGGGGACTATGGCTACACCTTC. It encodes CASSLGGAGDYGYTF. The whole variable domain, remainder taken from reference TRBV7-9 and TRBJ1-2, is DTGVSQNPRHKITKRGQNVTFRCDPISEHNRLYWYRQTLGQGPEFLTYFQNEAQLEKSRLLSDRFSAERPKGSFSTLEIQRTEQGDSAMYLCASSLGGAGDYGYTFGSGTRLTVV.

This chain joins TRBV20-1 and TRBJ1-1, with D perhaps matching TRBD1 (5 bases). Germline lookup yields CDR1 DFQATT and CDR2 SNEGSKA (reference sequence). V lost 0 bases, J lost 6 bases, and 11 bases lay in between. The CDR3 is 13 residues long. The CDR3 loop is CSARDWGGAEAFF. DNA of the CDR3: TGCAGTGCTAGAGACTGGGGGGGGGCTGAAGCTTTCTTT.

This clonotype came up a few times. The chain uses TRBV20-1 and TRBJ1-2; D is possibly TRBD1 (6 bases). Trimming took 3 bases from V and 3 from J, leaving 17 bases between them. The CDR3 runs 15 residues. Germline CDR1 reads DFQATT; CDR2 reads SNEGSKA (reference sequence). This CDR3 reads CSARPTGLTDYGYTF. The CDR3, as DNA: TGCAGTGCTAGGCCGACAGGCCTTACTGACTATGGCTACACCTTC.

The CDR3 nucleotides are TGTGCCAGCAGCTTGGCCGGGACAGGGAATAATTCACCCCTCCACTTT. Protein: CASSLAGTGNNSPLHF. The chain is built from TRBV7-6 and TRBJ1-6; 9 bases map to TRBD1. Germline assignment: CDR1 SGHVS and CDR2 FNYEAQ. The junction had 5 bases not matched to a gene; V was cut back by 3 bases and J by 5 bases. The CDR3 extends over 16 amino acids.

In its sample, this clonotype was seen a few times. The rearrangement joins TRBV10-2 to TRBJ2-3; tentatively, D is TRBD2 (5 bases). The CDR3 is 15 residues long. Per germline, CDR1 WSHSY and CDR2 SAAADI. V lost 6 bases and J 0 bases, leaving 13 bases between the germline ends. The CDR3, as DNA: TGCGCCAGCAGCACGGCGGGTAGTAGCACAGATACGCAGTATTTT. It translates to CASSTAGSSTDTQYF.

This clonotype was detected a few times. The chain links TRBV2 to TRBJ1-1, with D hard to call. This CDR3 comprises 14 residues. Germline V lookup: CDR1 SNHLY, CDR2 FYNNEI. Deletions cut 2 bases from V and 1 base from J, with 8 bases between. This CDR3 is CASSERSGNTEAFF. As DNA, the CDR3 is TGTGCCAGCAGTGAACGGTCAGGGAACACTGAAGCTTTCTTT.

This clonotype was observed a handful of times. The rearrangement uses TRBV7-9 and TRBJ2-1; D unclear. Looked up from germline, CDR1 is SEHNR and CDR2 is FQNEAQ (reference sequence). The CDR3 loop spans 17 amino acids. The ends were cut back, 4 bases at V and 5 bases at J, with 21 bases in the middle. CDR3 region: CASSYGVRISRDNEQFF. CDR3 in DNA: TGTGCCAGCAGCTACGGTGTGAGGATTAGTCGCGACAATGAGCAGTTCTTC.

This rearrangement joins TRBV19 to TRBJ2-2, with 8 bases identical to TRBD2. The V and J ends lost 2 bases and 7 bases, in that order; junction bases with no gene match: 15. Germline-derived CDR1 and CDR2 are LNHDA and SQIVND (reference sequence). This CDR3 has 18 residues. CDR3 residues: CASSIPGGSGSGGGELFF. CDR3 in DNA: TGTGCCAGTAGTATACCCGGAGGGAGCGGGAGCGGAGGCGGGGAGCTGTTTTTT.

This clonotype was detected only a few times. The chain links TRBV7-9 to TRBJ1-2, with D possibly TRBD1 on 6 matching bases. The V and J ends lost 8 bases and 8 bases respectively, with 9 bases between them. Germline CDR1 and CDR2: SEHNR and FQNEAQ (reference sequence). This CDR3 comprises 10 residues. The CDR3 sequence is CASGGGGYTF. Here the CDR3 DNA reads TGTGCCAGCGGGGGCGGGGGCTACACCTTC.

This clonotype appeared once. The V gene is TRBV7-9, the J gene TRBJ2-1; D is perhaps TRBD2 (7 bases). CDR1 and CDR2 (germline): SEHNR, FQNEAQ (reference sequence). V was cut by 5 bases and J by 5 bases, with 16 bases left in between. CDR3 length equals 15 residues. The CDR3, as DNA: TGTGCCAGCAGCCCAAGGGGGAGGGCCAACAATGAGCAGTTCTTC. This codes for CASSPRGRANNEQFF.

This chain joins TRBV6-2 or TRBV6-3 and TRBJ2-7; no firm D call. The germline V gene encodes CDR1 MNHEY and CDR2 SVGEGT. V lost 2 bases to trimming and J lost 3 bases, with 17 bases between them. CDR3 length: 16 amino acids. The CDR3 DNA reads TGTGCCAGCAGTTACGCCGCTGGGCAGCAGAGCTACGAGCAGTACTTC. It yields the protein CASSYAAGQQSYEQYF.

This clonotype occurred a few times. This sequence joins TRBV15 and TRBJ2-2, with 8 nucleotides matching TRBD2. J was trimmed by 3 bases and V by 3 bases; bases with no gene match: 15. The CDR3 loop spans 19 amino acids. CDR1 is LNHNV, CDR2 YYDKDF, per germline (reference sequence). This CDR3 is CATSSLTPTTSGYTGELFF. The CDR3 nucleotides read TGTGCCACCAGCAGTCTTACCCCAACTACTAGCGGCTACACCGGGGAGCTGTTTTTT.

This chain links TRBV5-1 with TRBJ1-6; the D is unclear. The germline V gene has CDR1 SGHRS and CDR2 YFSETQ. V lost 3 bases and J 5 bases, leaving 18 bases between the germline ends. CDR3 length: 17 residues. CDR3 residues: CASSSVARGRDNSPLHF. The CDR3 bases are TGCGCCAGCAGCTCCGTAGCGAGAGGACGTGATAATTCACCCCTCCACTTT.

The V and J genes are TRBV19 and TRBJ1-6, with 9 bases lining up with TRBD1. With V trimmed by 7 bases and J by 8 bases, 12 bases remained unmatched. This CDR3 has 16 residues. CDR1 LNHDA and CDR2 SQIVND come from the germline V gene (reference sequence). CDR3 sequence: CASTPQGAGEHSPLHF. The CDR3 coding sequence is TGTGCCAGTACCCCACAGGGGGCGGGAGAACATTCACCCCTCCACTTT.

This chain joins TRBV3-1 and TRBJ2-7; 10 bases line up with TRBD1. V was pared by 6 bases and J by 2 bases, with 7 bases of the junction left unmatched. Germline V gene sequence: CDR1 LGHDT, CDR2 YNNKEL (reference sequence). CDR3 length equals 15 residues. The CDR3 loop is CASRPGQGGTYEQYF. In DNA, the CDR3 is TGTGCCAGCAGACCTGGACAGGGGGGAACCTACGAGCAGTACTTC.

The V and J genes are TRBV7-2 and TRBJ2-2; D unclear. The CDR3 extends over 14 amino acids. The V gene's germline CDR1 is SGHTA and CDR2 FQGNSA. With 0 bases removed from V and 3 bases from J, the gap between germline ends came to 5 bases. The CDR3 loop reads CASSLARYTGELFF. In nucleotides, the CDR3 is TGTGCCAGCAGCTTAGCCAGATACACCGGGGAGCTGTTTTTT.

The V call is TRBV7-3, the J call TRBJ2-1, with unresolved D. The CDR3 contains 13 residues. The V gene's germline CDR1 is SGHTA and CDR2 FQGTGA. With 2 bases removed from V and 7 bases from J, the gap between germline ends came to 9 bases. The CDR3 DNA is TGTGCCAGCAGCTTATCCCACGGGAATGAGCAGTTCTTC. Translation gives CASSLSHGNEQFF.

This clonotype was seen a few times. The chain has TRBV6-1 and TRBJ1-2; D is perhaps TRBD1 (6 bases). The germline V and J ends were trimmed by 6 bases and 6 bases, with 17 bases remaining between them. The CDR3 covers 14 residues. Germline V gene data show CDR1 as MNHNS and CDR2 as SASEGT. CDR3 protein: CASSTGQQVNGYTF. The CDR3 region has the DNA TGTGCCAGCAGCACCGGACAGCAAGTCAATGGCTACACCTTC.

This rearrangement joins TRBV7-3 to TRBJ2-5; D call uncertain. Germline CDR1 SGHTA, CDR2 FQGTGA. Trimming cost V 1 base and J 0 bases, with 6 bases left between them. The CDR3 extends over 14 amino acids. DNA of the CDR3: TGTGCCAGCAGCTTAAGTGGTAACCAAGAGACCCAGTACTTC. Translating it yields CASSLSGNQETQYF.